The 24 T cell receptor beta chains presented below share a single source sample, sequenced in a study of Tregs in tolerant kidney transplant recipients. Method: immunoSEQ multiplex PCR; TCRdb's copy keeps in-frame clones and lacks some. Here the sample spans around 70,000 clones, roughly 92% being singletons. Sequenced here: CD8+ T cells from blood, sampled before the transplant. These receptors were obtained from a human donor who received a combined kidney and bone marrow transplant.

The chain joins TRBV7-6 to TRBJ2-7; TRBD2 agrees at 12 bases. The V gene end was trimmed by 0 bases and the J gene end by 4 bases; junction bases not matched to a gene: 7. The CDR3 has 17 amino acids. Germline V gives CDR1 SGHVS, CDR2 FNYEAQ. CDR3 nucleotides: TGTGCCAGCAGCTTAGCCCAAGCTAGCGGGGGGGCTTACGAGCAGTACTTC. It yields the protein CASSLAQASGGAYEQYF.

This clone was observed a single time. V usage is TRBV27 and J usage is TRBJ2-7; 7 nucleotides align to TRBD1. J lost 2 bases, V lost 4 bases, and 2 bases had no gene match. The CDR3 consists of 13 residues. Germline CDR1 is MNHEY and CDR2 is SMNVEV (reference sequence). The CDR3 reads CASSWQGAYEQYF. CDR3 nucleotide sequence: TGTGCCAGCAGTTGGCAGGGGGCCTACGAGCAGTACTTC.

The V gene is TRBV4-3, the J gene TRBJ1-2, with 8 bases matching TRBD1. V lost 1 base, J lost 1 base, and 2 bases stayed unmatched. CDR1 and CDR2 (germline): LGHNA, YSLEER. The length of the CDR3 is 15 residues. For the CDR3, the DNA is TGCGCCAGCAGCCAAGGGGGACAGGTTAACTATGGCTACACCTTC. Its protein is CASSQGGQVNYGYTF.

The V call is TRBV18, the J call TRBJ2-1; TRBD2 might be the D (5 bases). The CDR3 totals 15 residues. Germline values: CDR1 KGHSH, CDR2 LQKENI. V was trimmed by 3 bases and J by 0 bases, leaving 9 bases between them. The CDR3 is CASSPGSSSYNEQFF. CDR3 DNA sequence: TGTGCCAGCTCACCGGGGAGCAGCTCCTACAATGAGCAGTTCTTC.

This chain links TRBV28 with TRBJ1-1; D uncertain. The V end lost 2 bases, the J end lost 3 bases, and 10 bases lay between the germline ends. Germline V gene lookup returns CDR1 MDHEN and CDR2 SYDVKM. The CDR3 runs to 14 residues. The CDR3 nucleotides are TGTGCCAGCAGTTTAGAGGGAGGAGACACTGAAGCTTTCTTT. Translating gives CASSLEGGDTEAFF.

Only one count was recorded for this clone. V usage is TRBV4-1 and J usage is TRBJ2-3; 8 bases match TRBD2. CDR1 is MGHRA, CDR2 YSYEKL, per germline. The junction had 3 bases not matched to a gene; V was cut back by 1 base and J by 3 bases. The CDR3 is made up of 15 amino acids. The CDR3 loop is CASSQGGLGTDTQYF. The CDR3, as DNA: TGCGCCAGCAGCCAAGGGGGACTAGGGACAGATACGCAGTATTTT.

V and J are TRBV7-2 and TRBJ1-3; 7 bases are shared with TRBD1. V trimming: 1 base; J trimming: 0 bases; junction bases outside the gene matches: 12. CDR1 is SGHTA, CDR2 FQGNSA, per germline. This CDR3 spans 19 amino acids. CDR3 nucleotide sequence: TGTGCCAGCAGCTTAGAGATCTTCGCAGGGGGTCACTCTGGAAACACCATATATTTT. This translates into CASSLEIFAGGHSGNTIYF.

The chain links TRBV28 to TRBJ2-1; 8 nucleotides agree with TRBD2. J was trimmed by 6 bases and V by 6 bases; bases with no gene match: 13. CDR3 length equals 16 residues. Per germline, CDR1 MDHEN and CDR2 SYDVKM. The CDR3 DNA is TGTGCCAGCAGCTCCTCGGGACTAGGGATAAGCAATGAGCAGTTCTTC. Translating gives CASSSSGLGISNEQFF.

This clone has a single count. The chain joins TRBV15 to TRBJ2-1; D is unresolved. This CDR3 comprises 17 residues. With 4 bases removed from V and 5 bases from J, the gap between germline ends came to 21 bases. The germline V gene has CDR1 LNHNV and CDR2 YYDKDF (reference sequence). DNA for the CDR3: TGTGCCACCAGCACCCACCCTCACACCAAACAGAACAATGAGCAGTTCTTC. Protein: CATSTHPHTKQNNEQFF.

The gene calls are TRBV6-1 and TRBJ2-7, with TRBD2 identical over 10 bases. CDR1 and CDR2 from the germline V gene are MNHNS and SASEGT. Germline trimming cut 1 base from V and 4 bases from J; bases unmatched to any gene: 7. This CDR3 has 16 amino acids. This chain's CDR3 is CASSEGVLAGVYEQYF. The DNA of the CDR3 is TGTGCCAGCAGTGAAGGGGTGCTAGCGGGAGTGTACGAGCAGTACTTC.

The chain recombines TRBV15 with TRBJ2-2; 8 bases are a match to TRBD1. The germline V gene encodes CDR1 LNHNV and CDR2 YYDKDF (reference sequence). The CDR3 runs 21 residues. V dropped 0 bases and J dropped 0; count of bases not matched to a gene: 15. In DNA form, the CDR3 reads TGTGCCACCAGCAGAGATCCGGCGGACAGGGAGATGTTTTCGAACACCGGGGAGCTGTTTTTT. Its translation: CATSRDPADREMFSNTGELFF.

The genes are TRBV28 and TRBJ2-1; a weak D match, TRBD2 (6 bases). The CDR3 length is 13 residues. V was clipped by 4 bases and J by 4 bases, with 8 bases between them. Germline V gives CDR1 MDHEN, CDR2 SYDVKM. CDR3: CASSWRAYNEQFF. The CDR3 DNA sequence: TGTGCCAGCAGTTGGAGGGCGTACAATGAGCAGTTCTTC.

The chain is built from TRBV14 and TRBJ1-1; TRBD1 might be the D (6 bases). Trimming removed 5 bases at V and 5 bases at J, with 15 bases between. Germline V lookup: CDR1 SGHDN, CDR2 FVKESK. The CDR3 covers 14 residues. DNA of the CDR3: TGTGCCAGCAGCTTCGGGGAGGGGGTAACTGAAGCTTTCTTT. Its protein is CASSFGEGVTEAFF.

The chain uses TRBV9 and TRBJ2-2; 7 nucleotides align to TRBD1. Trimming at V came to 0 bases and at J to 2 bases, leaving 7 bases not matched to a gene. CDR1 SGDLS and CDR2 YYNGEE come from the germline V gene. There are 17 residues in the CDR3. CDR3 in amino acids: CASSVAQGKVNTGELFF. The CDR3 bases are TGTGCCAGCAGCGTAGCACAGGGGAAGGTAAACACCGGGGAGCTGTTTTTT.

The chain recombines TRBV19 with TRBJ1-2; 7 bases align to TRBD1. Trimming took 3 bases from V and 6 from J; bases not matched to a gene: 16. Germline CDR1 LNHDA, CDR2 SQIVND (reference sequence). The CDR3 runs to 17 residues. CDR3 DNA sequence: TGTGCCAGTAGTATTAGTGGACAGGCCGTTGCCTTTCATGGCTACACCTTC. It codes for CASSISGQAVAFHGYTF.

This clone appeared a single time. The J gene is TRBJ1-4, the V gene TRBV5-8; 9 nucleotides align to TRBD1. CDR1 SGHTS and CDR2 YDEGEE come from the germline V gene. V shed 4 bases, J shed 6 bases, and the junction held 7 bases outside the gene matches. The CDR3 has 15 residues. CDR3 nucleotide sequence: TGTGCCAGCAGCCTTAGGACAGGGGACTATGAAAAACTGTTTTTT. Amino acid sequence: CASSLRTGDYEKLFF.

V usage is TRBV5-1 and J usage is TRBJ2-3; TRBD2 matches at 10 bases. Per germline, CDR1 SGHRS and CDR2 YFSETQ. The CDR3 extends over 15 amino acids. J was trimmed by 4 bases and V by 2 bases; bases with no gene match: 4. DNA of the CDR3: TGCGCCAGCAGCTTAGCACTAGCGGGATCAGATACGCAGTATTTT. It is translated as CASSLALAGSDTQYF.

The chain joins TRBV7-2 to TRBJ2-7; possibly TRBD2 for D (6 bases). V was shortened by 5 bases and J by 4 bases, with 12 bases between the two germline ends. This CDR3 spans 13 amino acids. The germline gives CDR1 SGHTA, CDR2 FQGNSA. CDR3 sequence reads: CASSAGLVYEQYF. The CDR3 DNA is TGTGCCAGCAGCGCGGGACTTGTGTACGAGCAGTACTTC.

CDR3 nucleotides: TGTGCCAGTAGTATAACCGCGAACGAGCAGTACTTC. It specifies CASSITANEQYF. This chain joins TRBV19 and TRBJ2-7; the D is unclear. This CDR3 has 12 residues. Germline V gene lookup returns CDR1 LNHDA and CDR2 SQIVND (reference sequence). V shed 2 bases and J shed 5 bases, with 7 bases lying between them.

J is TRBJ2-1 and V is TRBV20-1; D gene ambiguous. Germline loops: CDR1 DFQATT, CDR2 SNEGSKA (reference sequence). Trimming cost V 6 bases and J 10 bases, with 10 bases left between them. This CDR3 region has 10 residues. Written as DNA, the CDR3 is TGCAGTGCCTTCTCGACAGAGCAGTTCTTC. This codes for CSAFSTEQFF.

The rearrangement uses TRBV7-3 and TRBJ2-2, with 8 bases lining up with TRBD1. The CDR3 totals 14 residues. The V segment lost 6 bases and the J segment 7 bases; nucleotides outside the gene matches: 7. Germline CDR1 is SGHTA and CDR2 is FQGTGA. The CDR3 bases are TGTGCCAGCAGACGGAAGGACAGGGTCGGGGAGCTGTTTTTT. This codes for CASRRKDRVGELFF.

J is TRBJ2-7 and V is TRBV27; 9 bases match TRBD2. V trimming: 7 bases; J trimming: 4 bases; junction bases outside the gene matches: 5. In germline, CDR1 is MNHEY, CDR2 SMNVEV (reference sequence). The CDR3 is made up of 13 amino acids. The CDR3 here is CASKAGGLYEQYF. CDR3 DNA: TGTGCCAGCAAGGCGGGAGGGCTGTACGAGCAGTACTTC.

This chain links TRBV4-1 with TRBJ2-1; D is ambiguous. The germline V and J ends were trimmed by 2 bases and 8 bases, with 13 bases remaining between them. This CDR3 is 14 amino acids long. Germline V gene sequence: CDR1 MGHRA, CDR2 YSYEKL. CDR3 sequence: CASSQTQLVDEQFF. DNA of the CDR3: TGCGCCAGCAGCCAAACCCAACTGGTGGATGAGCAGTTCTTC.

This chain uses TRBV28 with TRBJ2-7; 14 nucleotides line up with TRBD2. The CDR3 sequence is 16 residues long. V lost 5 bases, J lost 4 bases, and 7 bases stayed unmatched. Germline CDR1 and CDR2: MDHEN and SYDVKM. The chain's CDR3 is CASSATSGGAGYEQYF. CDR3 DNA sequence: TGTGCCAGCAGTGCGACTAGCGGGGGGGCCGGGTACGAGCAGTACTTC. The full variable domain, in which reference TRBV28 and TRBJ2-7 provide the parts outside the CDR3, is DVKVTQSSRYLVKRTGEKVFLECVQDMDHENMFWYRQDPGLGLRLIYFSYDVKMKEKGDIPEGYSVSREKKERFSLILESASTNQTSMYLCASSATSGGAGYEQYFGPGTRLTVT.